These 28 T cell receptor beta chains originate from one sample sequenced in a study of blood T cell repertoires in COVID-19. Here immunoSEQ multiplex PCR was the method, and the copy in TCRdb shows in-frame clones only, minus some. The profile shows approximately 360,000 clones, 85% to 90% of them singletons. Sample: peripheral blood. All receptors come from a man aged 18 to 29 with active or convalescent COVID-19.

This chain links TRBV2 with TRBJ2-2; the D gene is possibly TRBD2 (6 bases). CDR1 and CDR2 from the germline V gene are SNHLY and FYNNEI. The V end was cut by 9 bases, the J end by 4 bases, with 15 bases between. The length of the CDR3 is 14 residues. This CDR3 reads CARTAGILTGELFF. In DNA form, the CDR3 reads TGTGCCAGGACGGCGGGGATTCTCACCGGGGAGCTGTTTTTT.

In nucleotides, the CDR3 is TGTGCCAGCAGTGTCGGCCGGGACAGGGGAATGGTCAGCAATCAGCCCCAGCATTTT. Encoded protein: CASSVGRDRGMVSNQPQHF. The genes are TRBV2 and TRBJ1-5; 10 bases line up with TRBD1. The length of the CDR3 is 19 residues. Trimming at V came to 4 bases and at J to 1 base, leaving 13 bases not matched to a gene. Germline CDR1 reads SNHLY; CDR2 reads FYNNEI.

The gene calls are TRBV15 and TRBJ1-5; D is ambiguous. This CDR3 has 12 amino acids. The germline V and J ends were trimmed by 5 bases and 7 bases, with 9 bases remaining between them. CDR1 is LNHNV and CDR2 is YYDKDF in the germline V gene (reference sequence). CDR3 DNA sequence: TGTGCCACCAGCTCCCAACGGCAGCCCCAGCATTTT. Amino acids: CATSSQRQPQHF.

Points on this clone: This sample also contains other DNA sequences that code for the same CDR3. The J gene is TRBJ2-7, the V gene TRBV9; 12 nucleotides match TRBD2. V was pared by 0 bases and J by 4 bases, with 2 bases of the junction left unmatched. From germline, CDR1 is SGDLS and CDR2 YYNGEE. This CDR3 is 15 amino acids long. CDR3 sequence: CASSVGLAGVYEQYF. The CDR3 coding sequence is TGTGCCAGCAGCGTAGGACTAGCGGGAGTGTACGAGCAGTACTTC.

V and J are TRBV9 and TRBJ2-1; 7 bases align to TRBD2. Germline V gives CDR1 SGDLS, CDR2 YYNGEE. CDR3 length: 15 residues. V was pared by 0 bases and J by 3 bases, with 3 bases of the junction left unmatched. The CDR3 bases are TGTGCCAGCAGCGTAGCTGCGGGAGACTACAATGAGCAGTTCTTC. It translates to CASSVAAGDYNEQFF.

This clone occurred a few times. V gene TRBV10-1 combines with J gene TRBJ1-5, with 8 bases aligning to TRBD1. The length of the CDR3 is 17 residues. Losses at the gene ends were 2 bases for V and 0 bases for J; bases not matched to a gene: 6. The germline gives CDR1 WNHNN, CDR2 SYGVQD (reference sequence). The CDR3 nucleotides are TGCGCCAGCAGTGAGGCTGGGACAGGTTTTAGCAATCAGCCCCAGCATTTT. Translating it yields CASSEAGTGFSNQPQHF.

This clone has only a few counts. In the same sample, other DNA sequences code for this CDR3. The genes are TRBV4-3 and TRBJ1-2; TRBD1 matches 9 bases. Trimming took 2 bases from V and 4 from J; bases not matched to a gene: 2. The CDR3 length is 14 residues. CDR1 is LGHNA, CDR2 YSLEER, per germline. CDR3 in DNA: TGCGCCAGCAGCCAATCGACAGGGGGCTATGGCTACACCTTC. Its translation is CASSQSTGGYGYTF.

The J gene is TRBJ2-1, the V gene TRBV7-2; 8 bases are a match to TRBD2. Germline CDR1 and CDR2: SGHTA and FQGNSA. CDR3 size: 16 residues. Losses at the gene ends were 1 base for V and 4 bases for J; bases not matched to a gene: 6. As DNA, the CDR3 is TGTGCCAGCAGCTTAGTTCGGGGGGGGCAATACAATGAGCAGTTCTTC. Its translation is CASSLVRGGQYNEQFF.

J is TRBJ1-4 and V is TRBV5-1; D gene ambiguous. The CDR3 has 14 amino acids. Germline V gene lookup returns CDR1 SGHRS and CDR2 YFSETQ. Trimming cost V 4 bases and J 0 bases, with 7 bases left between them. The CDR3 DNA reads as TGCGCCAGCAGCGAGACTGCAACTAATGAAAAACTGTTTTTT. Protein product: CASSETATNEKLFF.

The CDR3 reads CASFRGQQETQYF. CDR3 nucleotide sequence: TGTGCCAGTTTCCGGGGACAGCAAGAGACCCAGTACTTC. The chain couples TRBV28 to TRBJ2-5; TRBD1 aligns across 7 bases. Germline V gives CDR1 MDHEN, CDR2 SYDVKM. The CDR3 covers 13 residues. V lost 9 bases to trimming and J lost 2 bases; unmatched junction nucleotides: 6.

The chain is built from TRBV6-5 and TRBJ1-2; maybe TRBD1 (6 bases). Trimming stripped 0 bases from V and 8 bases from J, with 19 bases between. This CDR3 region has 16 residues. Germline V gives CDR1 MNHEY, CDR2 SVGAGI. The chain's CDR3 is CASSYSGGRVKRGYTF. The CDR3 DNA follows: TGTGCCAGCAGTTACTCCGGGGGGCGCGTCAAGAGAGGCTACACCTTC.

J is TRBJ2-2 and V is TRBV2; 9 bases align to TRBD1. Per the germline V gene, CDR1 is SNHLY and CDR2 is FYNNEI. The J segment lost 6 bases and the V segment lost 5 bases, leaving 7 bases of the junction unmatched. CDR3 length equals 15 residues. CDR3 loop: CASSPLGQGPGELFF. In DNA form, the CDR3 reads TGTGCCAGCAGTCCTCTGGGACAGGGACCCGGGGAGCTGTTTTTT.

V gene TRBV19 combines with J gene TRBJ1-2; 12 bases fit TRBD1. The junction had 5 bases not matched to a gene; V was cut back by 7 bases and J by 5 bases. The CDR3 sequence is 14 residues long. Germline loops: CDR1 LNHDA, CDR2 SQIVND (reference sequence). In nucleotides, the CDR3 is TGTGCCAGTACCTCGGGACAGGGGGCGTATGGCTACACCTTC. It yields the protein CASTSGQGAYGYTF. The full variable domain, in which reference TRBV19 and TRBJ1-2 provide the parts outside the CDR3, is DGGITQSPKYLFRKEGQNVTLSCEQNLNHDAMYWYRQDPGQGLRLIYYSQIVNDFQKGDIAEGYSVSREKKESFPLTVTSAQKNPTAFYLCASTSGQGAYGYTFGSGTRLTVV.

The chain carries TRBV6-2 or TRBV6-3 and TRBJ1-2, with no clear D. V shed 3 bases and J shed 3 bases, with 17 bases lying between them. Germline V CDR1 and CDR2: MNHEY, SVGEGT. The CDR3 is 16 residues long. The CDR3 protein is CASSYSVRGVDYGYTF. The CDR3, as DNA: TGTGCCAGCAGTTATTCGGTGCGAGGAGTGGACTATGGCTACACCTTC.

The chain carries TRBV5-1 and TRBJ2-1; maybe TRBD1 (5 bases). Looked up from germline, CDR1 is SGHRS and CDR2 is YFSETQ. The CDR3 consists of 15 residues. The V and J ends lost 7 bases and 7 bases respectively, with 21 bases between them. The CDR3 sequence: CASRDSGQGINEQFF. Here the CDR3 DNA reads TGCGCCAGCCGAGACTCAGGACAAGGCATTAATGAGCAGTTCTTC.

V is TRBV19 and J is TRBJ2-7; 12 bases line up with TRBD2. With V trimmed by 8 bases and J by 4 bases, 9 bases remained unmatched. Germline CDR1 and CDR2: LNHDA and SQIVND (reference sequence). This CDR3 has 15 amino acids. CDR3 coding DNA: TGTGCCAGTTGGACTAGCGGGAATGATCGGTACGAGCAGTACTTC. Residues: CASWTSGNDRYEQYF. The whole variable domain, remainder taken from reference TRBV19 and TRBJ2-7, is DGGITQSPKYLFRKEGQNVTLSCEQNLNHDAMYWYRQDPGQGLRLIYYSQIVNDFQKGDIAEGYSVSREKKESFPLTVTSAQKNPTAFYLCASWTSGNDRYEQYFGPGTRLTVT.

The CDR3 loop reads CASGLGQGKGAQYF. The CDR3, as DNA: TGTGCTAGTGGTCTGGGACAGGGGAAGGGCGCCCAGTACTTC. The V gene is TRBV12-5, the J gene TRBJ2-5, with 10 bases matching TRBD1. V gave up 5 bases and J gave up 9 bases; unmatched junction bases: 9. CDR1 and CDR2 (germline): LGHNT, FRNRAP. The CDR3 is 14 residues long.

This chain joins TRBV9 and TRBJ1-6; TRBD1 aligns across 9 bases. With V trimmed by 1 base and J by 6 bases, 14 bases remained unmatched. The CDR3 extends over 19 amino acids. Germline CDR1 is SGDLS and CDR2 is YYNGEE. CDR3 nucleotide sequence: TGTGCCAGCAGCGTAACAGCTTTACAGGGGGCGCTGGGTAATTCACCCCTCCACTTT. The encoded protein is CASSVTALQGALGNSPLHF.

The rearrangement links TRBV12-5 to TRBJ2-1, with no clear D. The germline gives CDR1 LGHNT, CDR2 FRNRAP. V was shortened by 4 bases and J by 6 bases, with 4 bases between the two germline ends. The CDR3 has 11 amino acids. The chain's CDR3 is CASGSSNEQFF. The CDR3 DNA sequence: TGTGCTAGTGGTTCGTCCAATGAGCAGTTCTTC.

This clone showed up just a few times. J is TRBJ1-5 and V is TRBV7-8; TRBD1 aligns across 7 bases. V was pared by 5 bases and J by 0 bases, with 7 bases of the junction left unmatched. CDR1 is SGHVS and CDR2 is FQNEAQ in the germline V gene. There are 16 residues in the CDR3. The CDR3 protein is CASSPRDRYSNQPQHF. The CDR3 bases are TGTGCCAGCAGCCCAAGGGACAGATATAGCAATCAGCCCCAGCATTTT.

This CDR3 reads CASSLLGGRDTEAFF. As DNA, the CDR3 is TGTGCCAGCTCTCTCCTAGGGGGTCGCGACACTGAAGCTTTCTTT. The V and J genes are TRBV18 and TRBJ1-1, with D tentatively TRBD1 (6 bases). CDR3 length equals 15 residues. Germline V gives CDR1 KGHSH, CDR2 LQKENI. Between the trimmed V and J ends, which lost 6 bases and 3 bases, there was a span of 17 bases.

The DNA of the CDR3 is TGTGCCAGCAGACCGGGAGACTCACTGTACCAAGAGACCCAGTACTTC. Translating gives CASRPGDSLYQETQYF. The chain is built from TRBV7-9 and TRBJ2-5, with D possibly TRBD2 on 6 matching bases. The germline V gene encodes CDR1 SEHNR and CDR2 FQNEAQ (reference sequence). This CDR3 is 16 amino acids long. The germline V and J ends were trimmed by 6 bases and 0 bases, with 17 bases remaining between them. Full variable domain (rest looked up from reference TRBV7-9 and TRBJ2-5): DTGVSQNPRHKITKRGQNVTFRCDPISEHNRLYWYRQTLGQGPEFLTYFQNEAQLEKSRLLSDRFSAERPKGSFSTLEIQRTEQGDSAMYLCASRPGDSLYQETQYFGPGTRLLVL.

Worth noting for this clone: Other nucleotide sequences in the sample specify the same CDR3. The chain carries TRBV7-2 and TRBJ2-5; D is ambiguous. V was clipped by 0 bases and J by 4 bases, with 6 bases between them. The CDR3 runs to 13 residues. Looked up from germline, CDR1 is SGHTA and CDR2 is FQGNSA. CDR3 residues: CASSLARGETQYF. The CDR3 DNA is TGTGCCAGCAGCTTAGCCCGAGGAGAGACCCAGTACTTC.

As DNA, the CDR3 is TGTGCCAGCAGGTCCGGGAGGGTTTCACCCCTCCACTTT. It specifies CASRSGRVSPLHF. The rearrangement joins TRBV27 to TRBJ1-6; D call uncertain. Trimming cost V 6 bases and J 9 bases, with 12 bases left between them. Germline V gene lookup returns CDR1 MNHEY and CDR2 SMNVEV (reference sequence). This CDR3 spans 13 amino acids.

The V gene is TRBV24-1, the J gene TRBJ2-4; D is unresolved. The CDR3 spans 14 residues. The germline CDR1 and CDR2 sequences are KGHDR and SFDVKD. Trimming shortened V by 4 bases and J by 5 bases, and 11 bases separated the two germline ends. The DNA of the CDR3 is TGTGCCACCAGTGACCCGGGTCGAGAAAACATTCAGTACTTC. Amino acid sequence: CATSDPGRENIQYF.

V and J are TRBV10-2 and TRBJ1-1, with TRBD1 identical over 8 bases. The V gene's germline CDR1 is WSHSY and CDR2 SAAADI. J gave up 1 base and V 8 bases, and 3 bases lay outside the gene matches. The CDR3 length is 13 residues. The CDR3 coding sequence is TGCGCCAGCCTCGGACAGGGGAACACTGAAGCTTTCTTT. This sequence encodes CASLGQGNTEAFF.

The chain joins TRBV29-1 to TRBJ2-2; 8 bases fit TRBD1. V was pared by 4 bases and J by 5 bases, with 6 bases of the junction left unmatched. The CDR3 runs 14 residues. In germline, CDR1 is SQVTM, CDR2 ANQGSEA. The CDR3 here is CSVGTGIGTGELFF. CDR3 nucleotides: TGCAGCGTTGGGACAGGGATAGGGACCGGGGAGCTGTTTTTT.

This chain joins TRBV7-3 and TRBJ1-2; the match to TRBD1 covers 9 bases. The ends lost 5 bases at V and 9 bases at J; junction bases unmatched: 10. The CDR3 covers 14 residues. CDR1 and CDR2 (germline): SGHTA, FQGTGA. Written as DNA, the CDR3 is TGTGCCAGCAGCCAACCGGGACAGGGTCAGAGCTACACCTTC. Translating gives CASSQPGQGQSYTF.